This T cell receptor beta chain is from a study of CD8+ T cells in alopecia areata. Findings and limits, study-wide: Relative to normal scalp, lesional scalp, especially alopecia totalis/universalis, showed higher clonality.

V gave up 4 bases and J gave up 6 bases; unmatched junction bases: 4. The CDR3 runs to 13 residues. Germline V gene data show CDR1 as SEHNR and CDR2 as FQNEAQ (reference sequence). Comment on this clone: No antigen is known for it.

Following extraction, RNA underwent reverse transcription to cDNA, which served as the sequencing template. Produced via immunoSEQ multiplex PCR; TCRdb's table is partial and in-frame only. The profile covers about 30,000 clones, with more than 55% appearing a single time and over 15% taken by the ten largest. The rearrangement uses TRBV7-9 and TRBJ1-2; 8 bases align to TRBD1. The sequence was collected from a human donor with alopecia areata. Sequenced material: NKG2D-high CD8+ T cells sorted from blood. The CDR3 sequence: CASSYTGGDGYTF. In DNA form, the CDR3 reads TGTGCCAGCAGCTATACAGGGGGTGATGGCTACACCTTC.